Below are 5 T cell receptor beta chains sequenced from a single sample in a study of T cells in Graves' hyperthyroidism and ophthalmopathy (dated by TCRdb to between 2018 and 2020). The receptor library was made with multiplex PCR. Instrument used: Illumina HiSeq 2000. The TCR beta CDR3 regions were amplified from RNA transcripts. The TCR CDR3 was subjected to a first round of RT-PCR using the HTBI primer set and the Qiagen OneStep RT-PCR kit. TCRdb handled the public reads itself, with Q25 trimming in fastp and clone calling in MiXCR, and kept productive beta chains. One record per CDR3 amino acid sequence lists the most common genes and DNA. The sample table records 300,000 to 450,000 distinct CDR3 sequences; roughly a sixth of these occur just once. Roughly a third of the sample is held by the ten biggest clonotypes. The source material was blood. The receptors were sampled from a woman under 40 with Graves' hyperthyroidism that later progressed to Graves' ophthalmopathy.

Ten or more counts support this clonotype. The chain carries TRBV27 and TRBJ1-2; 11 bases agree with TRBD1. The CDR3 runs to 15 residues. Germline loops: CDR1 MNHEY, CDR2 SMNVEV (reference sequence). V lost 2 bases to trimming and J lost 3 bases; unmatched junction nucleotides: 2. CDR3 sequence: CASSLQGQGDYGYTF. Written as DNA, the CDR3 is TGTGCCAGCAGTTTACAGGGACAGGGGGACTATGGCTACACCTTC.

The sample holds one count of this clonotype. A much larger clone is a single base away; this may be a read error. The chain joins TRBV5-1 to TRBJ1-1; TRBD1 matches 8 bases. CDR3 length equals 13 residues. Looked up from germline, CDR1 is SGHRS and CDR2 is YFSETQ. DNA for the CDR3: TGCGCCGGCAGCCGACAGGGGCACACTGAAGCTTTCTTT. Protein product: CAGSRQGHTEAFF.

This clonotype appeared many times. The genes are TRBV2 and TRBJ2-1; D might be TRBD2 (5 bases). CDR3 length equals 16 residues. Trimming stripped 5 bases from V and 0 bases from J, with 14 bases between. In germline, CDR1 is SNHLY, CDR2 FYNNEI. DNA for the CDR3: TGTGCCAGCAGTACACTCCCTGGAGGCTCCTACAATGAGCAGTTCTTC. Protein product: CASSTLPGGSYNEQFF.

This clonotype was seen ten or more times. The CDR3 here is CSASFINTGELFF. DNA for the CDR3: TGCAGTGCTAGTTTCATCAACACCGGGGAGCTGTTTTTT. The chain combines TRBV20-1 with TRBJ2-2; no definite D call. V lost 3 bases to trimming and J lost 2 bases, with 7 bases between them. This CDR3 contains 13 residues. CDR1 is DFQATT, CDR2 SNEGSKA, per germline (reference sequence).

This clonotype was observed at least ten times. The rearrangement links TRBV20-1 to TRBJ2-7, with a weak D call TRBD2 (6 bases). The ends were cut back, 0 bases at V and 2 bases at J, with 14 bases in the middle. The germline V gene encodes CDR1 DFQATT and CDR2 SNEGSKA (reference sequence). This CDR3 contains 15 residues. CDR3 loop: CSARDPSGRAYEQYF. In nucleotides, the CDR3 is TGCAGTGCTAGAGACCCCTCCGGGAGAGCCTACGAGCAGTACTTC.